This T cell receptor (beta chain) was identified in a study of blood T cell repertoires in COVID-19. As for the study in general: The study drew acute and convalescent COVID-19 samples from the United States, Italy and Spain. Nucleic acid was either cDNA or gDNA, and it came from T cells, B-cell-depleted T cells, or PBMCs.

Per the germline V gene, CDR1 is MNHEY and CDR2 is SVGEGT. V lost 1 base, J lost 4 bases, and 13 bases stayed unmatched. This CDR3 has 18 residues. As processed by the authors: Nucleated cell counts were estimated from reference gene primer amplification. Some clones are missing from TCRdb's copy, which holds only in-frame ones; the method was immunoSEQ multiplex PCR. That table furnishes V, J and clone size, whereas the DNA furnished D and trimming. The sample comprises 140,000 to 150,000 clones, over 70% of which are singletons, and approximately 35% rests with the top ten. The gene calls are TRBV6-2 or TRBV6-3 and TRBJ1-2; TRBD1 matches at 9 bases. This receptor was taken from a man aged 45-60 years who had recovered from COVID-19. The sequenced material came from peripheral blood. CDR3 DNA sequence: TGTGCCAGCAGTTACTTCTCCGGACAGGGGTTTCGAAGCTATGGCTACACCTTC. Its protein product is CASSYFSGQGFRSYGYTF.